A selection of T cell receptor beta chains follows, all from one sample in a study of T cell repertoires in cytomegalovirus infection. No antigens are known for them. In TCRdb, the reads were re-called with MiXCR into one record per CDR3 protein. Here the sample spans over 100,000 distinct CDR3 sequences, around 28% being singletons. The specimen was CD8+ T cells from cultured PBMCs, collected from culture after CMV antigen stimulation. These receptors all stem from a human donor in good health (CMV status not recorded). Some clones in this sample may be carry-over from other donors' samples. CDR3s include the opening cysteine and the closing phenylalanine or tryptophan. A D gene is named only where the DNA matches it firmly. Only part of the rows carry a size: once, few, many, or a class if the clone is expanded.

clone_size,v_call,j_call,d_call,cdr3_aa,cdr3_nt
.,TRBV6-5,TRBJ1-1,.,CAGSYQVATEAFF,TGTGCCGGCAGTTACCAAGTAGCGACTGAAGCTTTCTTT
.,TRBV15,TRBJ2-7,.,CATGEGGEQYF,TGTGCCACCGGCGAGGGAGGCGAGCAGTACTTC
many,TRBV7-2,TRBJ1-2,.,CASSLALSGSYGYTF,TGTGCCAGCAGCTTAGCGCTATCGGGTTCCTATGGCTACACCTTC
.,TRBV2,TRBJ1-5,.,CASGDWANQPQHF,TGTGCCAGCGGAGATTGGGCCAATCAGCCCCAGCATTTT
.,TRBV6-2/TRBV6-3,TRBJ2-7,.,CASSYRVPVSYEQYF,TGTGCCAGCAGTTACCGGGTTCCGGTCTCCTACGAGCAGTACTTC
many,TRBV12-3/TRBV12-4,TRBJ1-6,.,CASSPTWPGPNSPLHF,TGTGCCAGCAGCCCAACCTGGCCGGGACCCAATTCACCCCTCCACTTT
many,TRBV7-6,TRBJ2-3,.,CASSEQSTDTQYF,TGTGCCAGCAGCGAACAGAGCACAGATACGCAGTATTTT
many,TRBV20-1,TRBJ2-5,.,CSARDDEGGLQETQYF,TGCAGTGCTAGAGATGACGAGGGGGGCCTTCAAGAGACCCAGTACTTC
many,TRBV6-5,TRBJ2-7,.,CASSYGGFDEQYF,TGTGCCAGCAGTTACGGGGGTTTCGACGAGCAGTACTTC
.,TRBV5-6,TRBJ2-5,.,CASIRLGVAGVETQYF,TGTGCCAGCATCCGCCTGGGGGTAGCTGGGGTAGAGACCCAGTACTTC
.,TRBV28,TRBJ1-5,.,CASSLLAGYQPQHF,TGTGCCAGCAGTTTATTGGCAGGGTATCAGCCCCAGCATTTT
.,TRBV5-6,TRBJ1-4,.,CASSLTEEKLFF,TGTGCCAGCAGCTTGACAGAAGAAAAACTGTTTTTT
.,TRBV19,TRBJ2-7,.,CASSTGHGEQYF,TGTGCCAGTAGTACAGGACACGGCGAGCAGTACTTC
.,TRBV11-2,TRBJ2-7,.,CASSSPRDSYEQYF,TGTGCCAGCAGCTCCCCTCGTGACAGTTACGAGCAGTACTTC
.,TRBV11-1,TRBJ1-6,TRBD1,CASSGTGGGSPLHF,TGTGCCAGCAGCGGGACAGGGGGGGGTTCACCCCTCCACTTT
.,TRBV7-6,TRBJ2-1,.,CASSVNNEQFF,TGTGCCAGCAGCGTGAACAATGAGCAGTTCTTC
few,TRBV5-4,TRBJ2-2,.,CASSLAVQSPGELFF,TGTGCCAGCAGCTTGGCCGTTCAGAGCCCCGGGGAGCTGTTTTTT
.,TRBV19,TRBJ1-6,.,CASSAMTGSPLHF,TGTGCCAGTAGTGCGATGACAGGATCACCCCTCCACTTT
few,TRBV5-4,TRBJ2-1,TRBD2,CASSLGDRVAGGPYYNEQFF,TGTGCCAGCAGCTTGGGGGATCGGGTAGCGGGGGGGCCGTACTACAATGAGCAGTTCTTC
.,TRBV12-3/TRBV12-4,TRBJ1-2,.,CASSSPQSGNYGYTF,TGTGCCAGCAGTTCCCCCCAGTCAGGGAACTATGGCTACACCTTC
few,TRBV2,TRBJ2-4,.,CATIGAKNIQYF,TGTGCCACCATAGGGGCCAAAAACATTCAGTACTTC
.,TRBV7-6,TRBJ2-5,.,CASSLTQDQDQYF,TGTGCCAGCAGCTTAACTCAGGACCAAGACCAGTACTTC
few,TRBV7-6,TRBJ2-3,TRBD2,CASSLALAGSTDTQYF,TGTGCCAGCAGCTTAGCGCTAGCGGGGTCCACAGATACGCAGTATTTT
.,TRBV20-1,TRBJ2-7,TRBD1,CSARDVVGTDYEQYF,TGCAGTGCTAGAGATGTGGTAGGGACAGACTACGAGCAGTACTTC
.,TRBV7-9,TRBJ1-3,TRBD1,CASSLGGQGAGNTIYF,TGTGCCAGCAGCTTAGGAGGACAGGGGGCTGGAAACACCATATATTTT
many,TRBV7-2,TRBJ2-5,TRBD2,CASSLELAGETQYF,TGTGCCAGCAGCTTAGAACTAGCGGGAGAGACCCAGTACTTC
few,TRBV12-3/TRBV12-4,TRBJ2-2,.,CASSFGGNTGELFF,TGTGCCAGCAGTTTCGGGGGGAACACCGGGGAGCTGTTTTTT
few,TRBV29-1,TRBJ2-1,TRBD1,CSVLSGTGVYNEQFF,TGCAGCGTCCTCTCTGGGACAGGGGTCTACAATGAGCAGTTCTTC
.,TRBV20-1,TRBJ1-5,.,CSARGVERGRSTTSNQPQHF,TGCAGTGCTAGAGGGGTCGAGCGGGGGCGGTCCACGACTAGCAATCAGCCCCAGCATTTT
.,TRBV28,TRBJ2-7,.,CASSQLRQFNSYEQYF,TGTGCCAGCAGTCAACTCAGACAGTTCAACTCCTACGAGCAGTACTTC
few,TRBV4-1,TRBJ2-7,.,CASSPEPRAYEQYF,TGCGCCAGCAGCCCAGAACCTCGGGCCTACGAGCAGTACTTC
.,TRBV6-5,TRBJ2-2,.,CASSYASTGELFF,TGTGCCAGCAGTTACGCCAGTACCGGGGAGCTGTTTTTT
few,TRBV7-9,TRBJ1-4,.,CASSFGGEKLFF,TGTGCCAGCAGCTTCGGGGGGGAAAAACTGTTTTTT
few,TRBV15,TRBJ2-5,.,CATSTYAGYQETQYF,TGTGCCACCAGCACATACGCGGGGTACCAAGAGACCCAGTACTTC
.,TRBV29-1,TRBJ2-3,.,CSVEDQLGQANTDTQYF,TGCAGCGTTGAAGATCAACTGGGACAAGCGAACACAGATACGCAGTATTTT
.,TRBV5-5,TRBJ1-5,.,CASSLLNSNQPQHF,TGTGCCAGCAGCTTGTTGAATAGCAATCAGCCCCAGCATTTT
many,TRBV7-4,TRBJ1-6,.,CASSLGGLYNSPLHF,TGTGCCAGCAGCTTAGGGGGTCTCTATAATTCACCCCTCCACTTT
many,TRBV7-2,TRBJ1-6,.,CASSPQTDSPLHF,TGTGCCAGCAGCCCCCAGACAGATTCACCCCTCCACTTT
.,TRBV6-5,TRBJ2-5,.,CASSYSNRGGETQYF,TGTGCCAGCAGTTACTCGAATCGGGGCGGGGAGACCCAGTACTTC
few,TRBV7-2,TRBJ2-7,.,CASSLSWGGFYEQYF,TGTGCCAGCAGCTTATCATGGGGCGGCTTCTACGAGCAGTACTTC
.,TRBV28,TRBJ2-2,TRBD2,CASSLPRTSGGAVLDTGELFF,TGTGCCAGCAGTTTACCTCGGACTAGCGGGGGTGCCGTGTTAGACACCGGGGAGCTGTTTTTT
few,TRBV10-2,TRBJ2-7,.,CASSVNTDYEQYF,TGCGCCAGCAGTGTGAACACAGACTACGAGCAGTACTTC
.,TRBV9,TRBJ1-6,.,CASSVEGGPLHF,TGTGCCAGCAGCGTAGAAGGGGGACCCCTCCACTTT
.,TRBV4-1,TRBJ1-2,TRBD1,CASSLILTGANYGYTF,TGCGCCAGCAGCCTAATACTGACAGGGGCGAACTATGGCTACACCTTC
few,TRBV4-1,TRBJ2-7,.,CASSQDHIAGGSSYEQYF,TGCGCCAGCAGCCAAGATCACATCGCGGGCGGAAGCTCCTACGAGCAGTACTTC
.,TRBV6-1,TRBJ1-5,.,CASSHLDGSNQPQHF,TGTGCCAGCAGTCACCTGGACGGGAGCAATCAGCCCCAGCATTTT
few,TRBV7-2,TRBJ2-7,.,CASSLQQREQYF,TGTGCCAGCAGCTTGCAGCAGCGCGAGCAGTACTTC
few,TRBV5-4,TRBJ1-1,.,CASSLGAEMNTEAFF,TGTGCCAGCAGCTTGGGGGCAGAAATGAACACTGAAGCTTTCTTT
few,TRBV9,TRBJ2-7,TRBD2,CASSVSGGAWEQYF,TGTGCCAGCAGCGTGAGCGGGGGGGCATGGGAGCAGTACTTC
.,TRBV2,TRBJ2-7,.,CASCDPGLEIYEQYF,TGTGCCAGCTGCGATCCCGGGCTCGAGATATACGAGCAGTACTTC
.,TRBV5-4,TRBJ2-1,TRBD2,CATLGGGGAPYNEQFF,TGTGCCACACTTGGGGGCGGGGGGGCCCCCTACAATGAGCAGTTCTTC